This T cell receptor delta chain was recorded in a study of gamma-delta T cells after stem cell transplantation. TCRdb used CATT to re-call clones from the RT-PCR reads. The sample holds over a thousand delta-chain clones, about 1.5% seen once. The CDR3 sequence is 16 residues long. V shed 1 base and J 0 bases; nucleotides not matched to a gene: 4. Looked up from germline, CDR1 is GEAIGNYY and CDR2 is EKD. This receptor was obtained from a human donor. It is not recorded whose cells these are; they may come from a transplant donor. This chain uses TRDV2 with TRDJ1, with 10 bases that match TRDD3. Sequencing input: gamma-delta T cells. The CDR3 loop reads CACDTGGYTNTDKLIF. The CDR3 nucleotides read TGTGCCTGTGACACTGGGGGATACACGAACACCGATAAACTCATCTTT.